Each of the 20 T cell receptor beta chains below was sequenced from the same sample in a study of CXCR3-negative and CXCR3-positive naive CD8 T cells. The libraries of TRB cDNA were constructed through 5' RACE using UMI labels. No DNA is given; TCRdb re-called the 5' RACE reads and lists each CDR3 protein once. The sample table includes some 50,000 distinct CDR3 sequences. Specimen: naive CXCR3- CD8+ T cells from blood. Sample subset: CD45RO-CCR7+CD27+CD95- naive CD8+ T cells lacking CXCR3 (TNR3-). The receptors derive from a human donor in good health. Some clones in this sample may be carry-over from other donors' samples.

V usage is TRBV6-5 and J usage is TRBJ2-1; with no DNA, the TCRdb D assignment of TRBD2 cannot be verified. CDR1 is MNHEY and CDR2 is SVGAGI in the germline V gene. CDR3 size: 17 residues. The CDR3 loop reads CASRGGGGTSGIHGQFF.

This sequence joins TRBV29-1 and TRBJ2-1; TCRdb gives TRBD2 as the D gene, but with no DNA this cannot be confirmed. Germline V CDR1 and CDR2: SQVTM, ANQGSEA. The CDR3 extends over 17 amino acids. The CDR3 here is CSVGPSGRPPQYNEQFF.

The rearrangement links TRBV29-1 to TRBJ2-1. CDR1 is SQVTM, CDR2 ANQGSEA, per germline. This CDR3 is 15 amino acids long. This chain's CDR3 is CSGSRMGWKPDEQFF.

The CDR3 reads CASSWGLDQPQHF. The rearrangement uses TRBV5-1 and TRBJ1-5. Germline V gives CDR1 SGHRS, CDR2 YFSETQ. The CDR3 is 13 amino acids.

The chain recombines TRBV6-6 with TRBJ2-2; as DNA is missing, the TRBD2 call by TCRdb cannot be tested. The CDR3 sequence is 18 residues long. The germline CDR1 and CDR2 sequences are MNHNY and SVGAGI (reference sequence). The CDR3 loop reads CASSYPFESGSNTGELFF.

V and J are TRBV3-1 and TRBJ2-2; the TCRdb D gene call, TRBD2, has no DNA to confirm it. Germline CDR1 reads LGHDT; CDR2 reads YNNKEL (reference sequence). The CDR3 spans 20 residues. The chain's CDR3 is CASSQNRGWVEDSGTGELFF.

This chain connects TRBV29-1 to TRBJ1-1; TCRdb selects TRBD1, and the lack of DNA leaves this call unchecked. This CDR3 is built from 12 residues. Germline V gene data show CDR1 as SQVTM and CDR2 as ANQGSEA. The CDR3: CSVAGQGSEAFF. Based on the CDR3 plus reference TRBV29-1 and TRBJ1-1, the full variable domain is SAVISQKPSRDICQRGTSLTIQCQVDSQVTMMFWYRQQPGQSLTLIATANQGSEATYESGFVIDKFPISRPNLTFSTLTVSNMSPEDSSIYLCSVAGQGSEAFFGQGTRLTVV.

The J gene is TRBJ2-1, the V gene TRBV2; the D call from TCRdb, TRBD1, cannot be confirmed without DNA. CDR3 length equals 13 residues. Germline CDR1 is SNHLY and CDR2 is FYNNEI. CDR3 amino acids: CASDPGQINEQFF.

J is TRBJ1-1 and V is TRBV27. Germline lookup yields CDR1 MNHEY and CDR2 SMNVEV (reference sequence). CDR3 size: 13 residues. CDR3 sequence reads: CASSLGQNTEAFF.

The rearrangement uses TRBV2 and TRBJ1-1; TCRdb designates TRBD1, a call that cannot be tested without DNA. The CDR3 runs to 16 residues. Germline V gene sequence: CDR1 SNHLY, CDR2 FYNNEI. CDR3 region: CASSETPFRGDTEAFF. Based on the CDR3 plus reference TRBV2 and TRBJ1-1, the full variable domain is EPEVTQTPSHQVTQMGQEVILRCVPISNHLYFYWYRQILGQKVEFLVSFYNNEISEKSEIFDDQFSVERPDGSNFTLKIRSTKLEDSAMYFCASSETPFRGDTEAFFGQGTRLTVV.

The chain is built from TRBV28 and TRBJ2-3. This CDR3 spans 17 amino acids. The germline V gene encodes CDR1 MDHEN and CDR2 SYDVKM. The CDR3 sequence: CASRKPYSATSTDTQYF. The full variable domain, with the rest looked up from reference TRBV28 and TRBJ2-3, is DVKVTQSSRYLVKRTGEKVFLECVQDMDHENMFWYRQDPGLGLRLIYFSYDVKMKEKGDIPEGYSVSREKKERFSLILESASTNQTSMYLCASRKPYSATSTDTQYFGPGTRLTVL.

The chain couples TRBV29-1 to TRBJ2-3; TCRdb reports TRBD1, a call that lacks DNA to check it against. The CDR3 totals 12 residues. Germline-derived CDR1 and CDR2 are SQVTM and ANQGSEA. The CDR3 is CSVPGTGGAQYF.

The CDR3: CASTNPKTRKDYEQYF. The J gene is TRBJ2-7, the V gene TRBV2; there is no DNA to check the TCRdb D call of TRBD2. This CDR3 is built from 16 residues. CDR1 SNHLY and CDR2 FYNNEI come from the germline V gene.

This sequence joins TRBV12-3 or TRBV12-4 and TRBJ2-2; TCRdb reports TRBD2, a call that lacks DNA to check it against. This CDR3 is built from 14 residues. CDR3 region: CATHSGSGTGELFF.

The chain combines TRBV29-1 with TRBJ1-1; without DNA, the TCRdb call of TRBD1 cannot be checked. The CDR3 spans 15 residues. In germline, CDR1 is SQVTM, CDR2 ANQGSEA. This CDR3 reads CSVVESGQGNTEAFF.

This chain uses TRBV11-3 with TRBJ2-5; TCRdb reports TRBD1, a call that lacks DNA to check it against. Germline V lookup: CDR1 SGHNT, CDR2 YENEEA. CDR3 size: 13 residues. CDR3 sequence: CASRDRVRETQYF.

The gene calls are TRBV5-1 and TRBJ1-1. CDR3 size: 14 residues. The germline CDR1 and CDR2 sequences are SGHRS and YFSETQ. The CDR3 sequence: CASNVTGMNTEAFF. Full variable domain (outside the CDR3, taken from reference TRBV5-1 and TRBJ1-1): KAGVTQTPRYLIKTRGQQVTLSCSPISGHRSVSWYQQTPGQGLQFLFEYFSETQRNKGNFPGRFSGRQFSNSRSEMNVSTLELGDSALYLCASNVTGMNTEAFFGQGTRLTVV.

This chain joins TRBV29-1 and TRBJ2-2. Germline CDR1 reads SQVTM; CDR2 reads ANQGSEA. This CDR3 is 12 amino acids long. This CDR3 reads CSVDRNTGELFF.

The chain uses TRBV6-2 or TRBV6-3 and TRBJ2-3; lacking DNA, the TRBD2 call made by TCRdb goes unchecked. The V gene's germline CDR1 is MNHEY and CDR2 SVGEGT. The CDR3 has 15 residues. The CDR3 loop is CASSPGTGPTDTQYF.

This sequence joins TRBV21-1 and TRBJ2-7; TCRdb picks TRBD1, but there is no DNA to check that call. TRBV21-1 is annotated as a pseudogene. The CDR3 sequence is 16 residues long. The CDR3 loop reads CASSRLPGQESYEQYF.